The 2 T cell receptor beta chains in this list originate from one sample, sequenced in a study of identical twins. One entry per CDR3 protein, called by TCRdb with MiXCR from the 5' RACE reads. Counted here are some 660,000 distinct CDR3 sequences, around 8.3% occurring once; the ten biggest clones make up 0.98%. In addition, the sample was reused for a study of yellow fever vaccine responses in identical twins.

What was sequenced was PBMCs. The receptors originated from a woman aged 18-29 years in good health.

The rearrangement uses TRBV5-1 and TRBJ2-2, with D perhaps matching TRBD2 (5 bases). The CDR3 extends over 16 amino acids. Germline-derived CDR1 and CDR2 are SGHRS and YFSETQ. V was trimmed by 4 bases and J by 5 bases, leaving 18 bases between them. CDR3 in amino acids: CASSPGDRRGTGELFF. In DNA form, the CDR3 reads TGCGCCAGCAGCCCCGGGGATAGGAGAGGTACCGGGGAGCTGTTTTTT.

The rearrangement uses TRBV4-1 and TRBJ1-1, with TRBD1 as a possible D gene (6 bases). V was trimmed by 4 bases and J by 5 bases, leaving 11 bases between them. This CDR3 has 13 amino acids. Germline V gives CDR1 MGHRA, CDR2 YSYEKL. DNA of the CDR3: TGCGCCAGCAGCCCCCCTCAGGGGACTGAAGCTTTCTTT. This translates into CASSPPQGTEAFF.